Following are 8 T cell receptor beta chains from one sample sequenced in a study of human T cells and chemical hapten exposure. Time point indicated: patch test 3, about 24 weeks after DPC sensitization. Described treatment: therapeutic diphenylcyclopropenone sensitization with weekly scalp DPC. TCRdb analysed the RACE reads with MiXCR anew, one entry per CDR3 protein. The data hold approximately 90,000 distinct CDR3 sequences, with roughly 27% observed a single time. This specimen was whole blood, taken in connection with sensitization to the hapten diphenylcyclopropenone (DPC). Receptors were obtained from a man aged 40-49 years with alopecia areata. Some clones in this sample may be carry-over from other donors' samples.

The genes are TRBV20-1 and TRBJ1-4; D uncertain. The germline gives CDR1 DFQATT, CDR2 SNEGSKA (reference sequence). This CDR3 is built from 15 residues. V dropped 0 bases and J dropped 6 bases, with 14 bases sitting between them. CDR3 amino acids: CSARDIGSLYEKLFF. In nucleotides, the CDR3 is TGCAGTGCTAGAGATATCGGCAGTCTCTATGAAAAACTGTTTTTT.

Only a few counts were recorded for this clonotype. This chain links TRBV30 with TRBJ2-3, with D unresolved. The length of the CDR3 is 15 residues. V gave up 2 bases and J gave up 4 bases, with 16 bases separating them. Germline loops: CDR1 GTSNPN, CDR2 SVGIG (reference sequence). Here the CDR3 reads CAWSSGEVVADTQYF. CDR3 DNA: TGTGCCTGGAGTTCGGGCGAGGTTGTTGCAGATACGCAGTATTTT.

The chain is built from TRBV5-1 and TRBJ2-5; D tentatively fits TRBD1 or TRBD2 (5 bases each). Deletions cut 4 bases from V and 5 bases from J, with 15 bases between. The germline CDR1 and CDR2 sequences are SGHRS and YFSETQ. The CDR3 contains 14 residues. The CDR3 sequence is CASSPSPDTETQYF. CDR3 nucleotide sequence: TGCGCCAGCAGCCCTAGCCCGGACACGGAGACCCAGTACTTC.

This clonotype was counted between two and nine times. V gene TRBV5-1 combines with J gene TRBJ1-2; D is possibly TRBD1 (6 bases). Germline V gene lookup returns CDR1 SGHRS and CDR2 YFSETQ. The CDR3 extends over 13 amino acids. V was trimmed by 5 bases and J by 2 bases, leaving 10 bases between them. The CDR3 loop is CASSWDTNYGYTF. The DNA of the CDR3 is TGCGCCAGCAGTTGGGACACGAACTATGGCTACACCTTC. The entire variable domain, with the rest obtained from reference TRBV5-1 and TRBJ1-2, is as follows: KAGVTQTPRYLIKTRGQQVTLSCSPISGHRSVSWYQQTPGQGLQFLFEYFSETQRNKGNFPGRFSGRQFSNSRSEMNVSTLELGDSALYLCASSWDTNYGYTFGSGTRLTVV.

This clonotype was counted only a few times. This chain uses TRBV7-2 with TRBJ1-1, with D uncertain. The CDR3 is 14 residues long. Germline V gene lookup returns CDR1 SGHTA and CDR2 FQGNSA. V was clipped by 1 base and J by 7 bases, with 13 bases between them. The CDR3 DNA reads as TGTGCCAGCAGCTTAGTCCGAGGAGGTAGTGAAGCTTTCTTT. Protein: CASSLVRGGSEAFF.

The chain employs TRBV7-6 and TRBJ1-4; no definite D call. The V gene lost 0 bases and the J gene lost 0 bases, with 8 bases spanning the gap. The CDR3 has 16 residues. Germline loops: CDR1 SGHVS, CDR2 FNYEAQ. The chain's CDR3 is CASSLAPRTTNEKLFF. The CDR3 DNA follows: TGTGCCAGCAGCTTAGCGCCTCGTACAACTAATGAAAAACTGTTTTTT.

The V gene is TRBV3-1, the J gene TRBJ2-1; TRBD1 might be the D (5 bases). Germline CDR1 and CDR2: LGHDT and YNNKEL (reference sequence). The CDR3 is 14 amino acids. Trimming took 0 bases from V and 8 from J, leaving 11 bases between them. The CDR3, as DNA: TGTGCCAGCAGCCAAGATCCAGGGATGGATGAGCAGTTCTTC. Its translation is CASSQDPGMDEQFF.

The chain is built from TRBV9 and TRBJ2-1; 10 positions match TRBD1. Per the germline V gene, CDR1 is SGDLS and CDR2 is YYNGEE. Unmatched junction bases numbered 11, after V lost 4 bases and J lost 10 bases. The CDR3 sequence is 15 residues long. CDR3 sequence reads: CASSLDPGQGYEQFF. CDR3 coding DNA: TGTGCCAGCAGCCTTGACCCGGGACAGGGGTACGAGCAGTTCTTC.